These 8 T cell receptor beta chains originate from one sample sequenced in a study of cytomegalovirus exposure and HLA in healthy donors. This PCR relied on a set of 60 Vbeta primers and 13 Jbeta primers. The protocol was immunoSEQ multiplex PCR, while the TCRdb copy is restricted to in-frame clones and leaves out a portion. The table includes some 160,000 clones, around 79% detected once. Sequenced sample: PBMCs. The receptors were sampled from a woman aged 40 to 49 in good health and CMV-seronegative.

This chain joins TRBV5-6 and TRBJ1-5; D is unclear. The CDR3 loop spans 14 amino acids. From germline, CDR1 is SGHDT and CDR2 YYEEEE. Trimming shortened V by 0 bases and J by 7 bases, and 11 bases separated the two germline ends. CDR3 protein: CASSLGRAGQPQHF. The CDR3 bases are TGTGCCAGCAGCTTGGGGAGGGCGGGACAGCCCCAGCATTTT. The variable domain in full, with the rest retrieved from reference TRBV5-6 and TRBJ1-5, is DAGVTQSPTHLIKTRGQQVTLRCSPKSGHDTVSWYQQALGQGPQFIFQYYEEEERQRGNFPDRFSGHQFPNYSSELNVNALLLGDSALYLCASSLGRAGQPQHFGDGTRLSIL.

The chain is built from TRBV27 and TRBJ2-3, with D unresolved. Germline-derived CDR1 and CDR2 are MNHEY and SMNVEV (reference sequence). The CDR3 sequence is 14 residues long. Trimming left V 0 bases short and J 2 bases short, with 6 bases between. CDR3 sequence: CASSLSAHTDTQYF. The CDR3 DNA sequence: TGTGCCAGCAGTTTATCGGCACACACAGATACGCAGTATTTT.

The gene calls are TRBV5-4 and TRBJ2-3; 7 nucleotides line up with TRBD2. CDR1 is SGHNT and CDR2 is YYREEE in the germline V gene (reference sequence). The ends lost 3 bases at V and 2 bases at J; junction bases unmatched: 9. CDR3 size: 16 residues. DNA for the CDR3: TGTGCCAGCAGCTGGGGGGGGAGCGGGGACACAGATACGCAGTATTTT. Encoded protein: CASSWGGSGDTDTQYF.

The chain is built from TRBV19 and TRBJ1-5, with D possibly matching TRBD1 (6 bases). Germline-derived CDR1 and CDR2 are LNHDA and SQIVND (reference sequence). The germline V and J ends were trimmed by 6 bases and 8 bases, with 17 bases remaining between them. CDR3 length equals 14 residues. This chain's CDR3 is CASSRGSSFEPQHF. The CDR3 DNA is TGTGCCAGTAGCAGGGGTTCCTCCTTCGAGCCCCAGCATTTT.

In nucleotides, the CDR3 is TGTGCCAGCAGCTTAGCAGCGGGGGCTGAAGCTTTCTTT. Encoded protein: CASSLAAGAEAFF. The rearrangement uses TRBV7-8 and TRBJ1-1; TRBD1 is a possible D gene (5 bases). Per germline, CDR1 SGHVS and CDR2 FQNEAQ. This CDR3 region has 13 residues. V lost 0 bases and J 6 bases, leaving 8 bases between the germline ends.

This chain uses TRBV15 with TRBJ2-2, with 9 bases identical to TRBD1. V lost 2 bases, J lost 7 bases, and 8 bases stayed unmatched. The CDR3 extends over 16 amino acids. Per germline, CDR1 LNHNV and CDR2 YYDKDF (reference sequence). CDR3 region: CATSRSGQGRNGELFF. Here the CDR3 DNA reads TGTGCCACCAGCAGATCAGGACAGGGGAGGAACGGGGAGCTGTTTTTT.

The rearrangement joins TRBV28 to TRBJ1-1; possible D gene TRBD1, 5 bases. There are 14 residues in the CDR3. From germline, CDR1 is MDHEN and CDR2 SYDVKM. Trimming took 3 bases from V and 6 from J, leaving 14 bases between them. CDR3 loop: CASSFVAGGAEAFF. The CDR3 nucleotides are TGTGCCAGCAGTTTTGTTGCGGGAGGGGCTGAAGCTTTCTTT.

In nucleotides, the CDR3 is TGTGCCAGTAGTATCCAGGGGATGAGAAACACCATATATTTT. This translates into CASSIQGMRNTIYF. The V and J genes are TRBV19 and TRBJ1-3, with D possibly matching TRBD1 (6 bases). V lost 3 bases to trimming and J lost 5 bases, with 11 bases between them. The CDR3 is 14 residues long. Germline CDR1 and CDR2: LNHDA and SQIVND (reference sequence). Complete variable domain (other parts from reference TRBV19 and TRBJ1-3): DGGITQSPKYLFRKEGQNVTLSCEQNLNHDAMYWYRQDPGQGLRLIYYSQIVNDFQKGDIAEGYSVSREKKESFPLTVTSAQKNPTAFYLCASSIQGMRNTIYFGEGSWLTVV.